The present T cell receptor beta chain was sequenced within a study of neurological immune-mediated disorders. From the 5' RACE reads, TCRdb called clonotypes with MiXCR, one entry per CDR3 protein. This repertoire shows tens of thousands of distinct CDR3 sequences, around 13% found once; its top ten account for 13%. This clonotype was detected many times. This CDR3 spans 18 amino acids. The germline V gene has CDR1 SGHTA and CDR2 FQGNSA. V lost 3 bases, J lost 0 bases, and 11 bases stayed unmatched. PBMCs numbering 2 million and stored at -80 C yielded the unsorted libraries. This receptor was identified in a woman aged 60 to 75 with HTLV-1-associated myelopathy (HAM/TSP). Sequencing was performed on PBMCs. The chain recombines TRBV7-2 with TRBJ2-7; the match to TRBD2 covers 10 bases. The CDR3 sequence is CASSLVSGGLTSSYEQYF. The CDR3 region has the DNA TGTGCCAGCAGCTTGGTTAGCGGGGGGCTCACAAGCTCCTACGAGCAGTACTTC.